The present entry profiles one T cell receptor (beta chain) with its context. Its cognate antigen is unknown. Between the trimmed V and J ends, which lost 6 bases and 8 bases, there was a span of 11 bases. Germline V lookup: CDR1 SQVTM, CDR2 ANQGSEA. The CDR3 runs to 11 residues. Profiling relied on immunoSEQ multiplex PCR, and the TCRdb table lists in-frame clones only, not all of them. The table has about 69,000 clones, about 80% seen once; the top ten hold about 14%. The analysis combined second doses at about 4 or about 12 weeks. The sample comes from a study of T cell responses to AZD1222 COVID-19 vaccine. General study results and limits: Targeting of unmutated variant regions was reportedly seen in nearly half of spike-specific TCRs. Following two doses of AZD1222, Spike-specific TCR breadth and depth rose.

This TCR was sampled from an adult who received the AZD1222 COVID-19 vaccine. This chain joins TRBV29-1 and TRBJ2-1; D perhaps matches TRBD2 (7 bases). The sample was peripheral blood, taken 28 days after the second AZD1222 dose. CDR3 sequence: CSVRGAHEQFF. The CDR3 nucleotides are TGCAGCGTCCGGGGGGCTCATGAGCAGTTCTTC.